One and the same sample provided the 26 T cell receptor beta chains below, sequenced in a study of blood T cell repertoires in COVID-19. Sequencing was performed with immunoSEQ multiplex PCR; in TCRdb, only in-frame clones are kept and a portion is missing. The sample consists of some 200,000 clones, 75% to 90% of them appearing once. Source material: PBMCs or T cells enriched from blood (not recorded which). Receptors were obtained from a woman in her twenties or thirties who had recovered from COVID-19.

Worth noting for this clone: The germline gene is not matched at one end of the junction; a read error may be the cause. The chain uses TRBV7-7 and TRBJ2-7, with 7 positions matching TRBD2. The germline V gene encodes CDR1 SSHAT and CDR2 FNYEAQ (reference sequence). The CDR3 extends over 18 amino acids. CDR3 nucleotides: TGTGCTAGCAGCTTAGAAGCAGGGACTATTATGGGTTCCTACGAGCAGTACTTC. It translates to CASSLEAGTIMGSYEQYF. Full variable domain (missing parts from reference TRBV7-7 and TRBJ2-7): GAGVSQSPRYKVTKRGQDVTLRCDPISSHATLYWYQQALGQGPEFLTYFNYEAQPDKSGLPSDRFSAERPEGSISTLTIQRTEQRDSAMYRCASSLEAGTIMGSYEQYFGPGTRLTVT.

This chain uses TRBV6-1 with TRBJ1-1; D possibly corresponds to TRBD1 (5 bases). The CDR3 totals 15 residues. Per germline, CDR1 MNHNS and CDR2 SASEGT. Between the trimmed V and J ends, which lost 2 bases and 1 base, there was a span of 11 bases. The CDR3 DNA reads TGTGCCAGCAGTGAATATGGGCAGGGGAACACTGAAGCTTTCTTT. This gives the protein CASSEYGQGNTEAFF.

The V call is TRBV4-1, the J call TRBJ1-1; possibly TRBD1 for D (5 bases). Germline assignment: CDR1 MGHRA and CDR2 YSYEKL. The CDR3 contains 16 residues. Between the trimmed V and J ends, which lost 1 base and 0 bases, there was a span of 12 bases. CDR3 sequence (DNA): TGCGCCAGCAGCCAAGTTTTAGGGGCGTTGAACACTGAAGCTTTCTTT. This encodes CASSQVLGALNTEAFF.

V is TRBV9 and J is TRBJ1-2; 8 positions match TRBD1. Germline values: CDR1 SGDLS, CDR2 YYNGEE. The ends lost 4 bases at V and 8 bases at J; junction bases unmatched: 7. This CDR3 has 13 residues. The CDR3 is CASSFGQGDGYTF. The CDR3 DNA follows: TGTGCCAGCAGCTTCGGACAGGGAGACGGCTACACCTTC.

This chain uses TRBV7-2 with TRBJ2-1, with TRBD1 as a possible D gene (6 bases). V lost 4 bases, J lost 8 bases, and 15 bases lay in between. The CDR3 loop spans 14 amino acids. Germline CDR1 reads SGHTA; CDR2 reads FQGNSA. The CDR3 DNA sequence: TGTGCCAGCAGCTCCGAGACAGGTTCCCATGAGCAGTTCTTC. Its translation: CASSSETGSHEQFF.

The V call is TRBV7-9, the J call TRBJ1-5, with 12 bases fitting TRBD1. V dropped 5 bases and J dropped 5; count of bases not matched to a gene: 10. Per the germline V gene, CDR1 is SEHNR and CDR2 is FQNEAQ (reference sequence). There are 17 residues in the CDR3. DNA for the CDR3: TGTGCCAGCAGCGGTCGTCCGGGACAGGGGGCTGATCAGCCCCAGCATTTT. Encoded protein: CASSGRPGQGADQPQHF.

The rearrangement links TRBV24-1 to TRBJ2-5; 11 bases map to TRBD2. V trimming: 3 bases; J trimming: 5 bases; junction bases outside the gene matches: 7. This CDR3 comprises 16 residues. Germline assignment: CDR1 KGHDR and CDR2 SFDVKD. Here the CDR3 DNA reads TGTGCCACCAGTGATCGTGGGACTAGCGGTTACGAGACCCAGTACTTC. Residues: CATSDRGTSGYETQYF.

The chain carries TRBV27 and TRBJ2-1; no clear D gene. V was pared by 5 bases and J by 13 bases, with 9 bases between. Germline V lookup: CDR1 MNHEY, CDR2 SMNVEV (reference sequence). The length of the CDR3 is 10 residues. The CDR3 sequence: CASSNPPQFF. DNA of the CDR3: TGTGCCAGCAGTAATCCCCCACAGTTCTTC.

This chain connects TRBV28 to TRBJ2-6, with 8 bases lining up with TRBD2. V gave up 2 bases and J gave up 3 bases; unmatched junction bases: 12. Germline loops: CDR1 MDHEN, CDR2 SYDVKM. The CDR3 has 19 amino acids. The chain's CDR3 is CASSLRFGRASDGANVLTF. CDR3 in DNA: TGTGCCAGCAGTTTACGTTTCGGGAGGGCCTCGGATGGGGCCAACGTCCTGACTTTC.

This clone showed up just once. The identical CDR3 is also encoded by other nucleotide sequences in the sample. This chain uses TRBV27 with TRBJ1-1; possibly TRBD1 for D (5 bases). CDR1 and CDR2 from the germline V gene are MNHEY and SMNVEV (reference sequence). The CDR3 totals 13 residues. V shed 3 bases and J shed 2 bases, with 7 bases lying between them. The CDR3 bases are TGTGCCAGCAGTTTGGGGGGTAACACTGAAGCTTTCTTT. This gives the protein CASSLGGNTEAFF.

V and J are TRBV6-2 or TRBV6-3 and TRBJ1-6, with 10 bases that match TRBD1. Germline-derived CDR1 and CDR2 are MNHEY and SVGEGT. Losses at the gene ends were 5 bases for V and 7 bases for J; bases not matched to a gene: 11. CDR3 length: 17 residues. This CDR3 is CASSDPGDRGRNSPLHF. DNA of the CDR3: TGTGCCAGCAGTGACCCGGGAGACAGGGGGCGGAATTCACCCCTCCACTTT.

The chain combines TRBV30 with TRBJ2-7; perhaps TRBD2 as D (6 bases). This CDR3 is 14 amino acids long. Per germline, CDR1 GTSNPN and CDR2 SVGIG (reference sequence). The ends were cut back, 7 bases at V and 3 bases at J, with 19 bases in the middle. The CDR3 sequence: CASTGPQDYYEQYF. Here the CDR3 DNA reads TGTGCCTCAACCGGACCGCAGGACTACTACGAGCAGTACTTC. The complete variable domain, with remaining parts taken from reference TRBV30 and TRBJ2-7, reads SQTIHQWPATLVQPVGSPLSLECTVEGTSNPNLYWYRQAAGRGLQLLFYSVGIGQISSEVPQNLSASRPQDRQFILSSKKLLLSDSGFYLCASTGPQDYYEQYFGPGTRLTVT.

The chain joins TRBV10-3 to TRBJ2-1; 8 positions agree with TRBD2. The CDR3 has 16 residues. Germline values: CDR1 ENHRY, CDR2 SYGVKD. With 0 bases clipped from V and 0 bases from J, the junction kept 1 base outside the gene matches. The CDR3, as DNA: TGTGCCATCAGTGAGTCCAGCGGGAGCTCCTACAATGAGCAGTTCTTC. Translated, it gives CAISESSGSSYNEQFF.

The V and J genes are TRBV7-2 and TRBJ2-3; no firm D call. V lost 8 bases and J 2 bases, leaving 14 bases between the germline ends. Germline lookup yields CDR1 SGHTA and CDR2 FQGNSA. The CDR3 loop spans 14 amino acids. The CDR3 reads CASGGTGYTDTQYF. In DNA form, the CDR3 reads TGTGCCAGCGGTGGCACCGGGTACACAGATACGCAGTATTTT.

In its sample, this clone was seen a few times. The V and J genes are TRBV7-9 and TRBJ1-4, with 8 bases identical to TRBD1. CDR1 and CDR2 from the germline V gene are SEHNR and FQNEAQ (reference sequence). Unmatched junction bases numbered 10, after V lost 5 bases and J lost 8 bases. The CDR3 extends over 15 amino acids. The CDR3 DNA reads TGTGCCAGCAGCCCGATCAGGGGGCCTGGGGAAAAACTGTTTTTT. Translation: CASSPIRGPGEKLFF.

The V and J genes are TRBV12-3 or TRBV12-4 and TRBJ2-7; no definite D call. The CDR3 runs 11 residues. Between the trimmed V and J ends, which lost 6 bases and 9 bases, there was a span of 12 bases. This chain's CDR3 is CASRKTRGQYF. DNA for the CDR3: TGTGCCAGCAGAAAGACCCGCGGGCAGTACTTC.

The CDR3 nucleotides are TGTGCCAGCAGCCAAAGACAGGACTACAATGAGCAGTTCTTC. Protein product: CASSQRQDYNEQFF. This chain links TRBV11-2 with TRBJ2-1; D might be TRBD1 (6 bases). Germline V gene sequence: CDR1 SGHAT, CDR2 FQNNGV. The germline V and J ends were trimmed by 5 bases and 3 bases, with 11 bases remaining between them. This CDR3 is built from 14 residues.

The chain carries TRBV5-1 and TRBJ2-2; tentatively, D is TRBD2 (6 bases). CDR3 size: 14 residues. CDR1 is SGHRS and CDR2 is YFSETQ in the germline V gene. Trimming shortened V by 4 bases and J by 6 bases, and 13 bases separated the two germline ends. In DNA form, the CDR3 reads TGCGCCAGCAGCATCAATAGCGGTTCCGGGGAGCTGTTTTTT. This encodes CASSINSGSGELFF.

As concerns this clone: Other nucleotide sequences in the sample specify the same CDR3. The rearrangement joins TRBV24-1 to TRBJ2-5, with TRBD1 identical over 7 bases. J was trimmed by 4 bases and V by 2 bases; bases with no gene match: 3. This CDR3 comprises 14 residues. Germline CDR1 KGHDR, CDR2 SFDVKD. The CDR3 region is CATSDYPGGETQYF. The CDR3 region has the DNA TGTGCCACCAGTGATTATCCAGGGGGAGAGACCCAGTACTTC.

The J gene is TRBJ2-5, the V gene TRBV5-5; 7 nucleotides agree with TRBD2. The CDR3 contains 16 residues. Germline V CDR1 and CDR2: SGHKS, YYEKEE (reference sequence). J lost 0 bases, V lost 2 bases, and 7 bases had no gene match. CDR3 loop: CASSLSSSGYQETQYF. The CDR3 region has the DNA TGTGCCAGCAGCTTATCGTCTAGCGGCTACCAAGAGACCCAGTACTTC.

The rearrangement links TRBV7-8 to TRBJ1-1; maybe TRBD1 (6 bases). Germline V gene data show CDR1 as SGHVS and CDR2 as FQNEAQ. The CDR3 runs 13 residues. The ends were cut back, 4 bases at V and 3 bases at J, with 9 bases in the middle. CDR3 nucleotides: TGTGCCAGCAGCTGGACAGTGGACACTGAAGCTTTCTTT. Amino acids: CASSWTVDTEAFF.

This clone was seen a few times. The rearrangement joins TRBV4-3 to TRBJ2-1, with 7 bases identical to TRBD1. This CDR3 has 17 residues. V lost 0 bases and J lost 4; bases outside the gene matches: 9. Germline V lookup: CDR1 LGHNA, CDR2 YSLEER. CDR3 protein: CASSQDLVGQAYNEQFF. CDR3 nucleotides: TGCGCCAGCAGCCAAGATCTAGTAGGACAGGCGTACAATGAGCAGTTCTTC.

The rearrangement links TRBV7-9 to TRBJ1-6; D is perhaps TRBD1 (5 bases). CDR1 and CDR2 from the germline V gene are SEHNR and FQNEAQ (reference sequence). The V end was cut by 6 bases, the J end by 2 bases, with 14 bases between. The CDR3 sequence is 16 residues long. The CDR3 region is CASSRLGGTYNSPLHF. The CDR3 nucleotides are TGTGCCAGCAGTCGGTTGGGGGGTACCTATAATTCACCCCTCCACTTT.

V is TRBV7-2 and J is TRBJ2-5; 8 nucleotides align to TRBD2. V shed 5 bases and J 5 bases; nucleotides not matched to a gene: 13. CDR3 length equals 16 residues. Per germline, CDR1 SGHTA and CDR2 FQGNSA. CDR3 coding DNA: TGTGCCAGCAGCCCCCTCCCCGGGGGGGGTGAGGAGACCCAGTACTTC. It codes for CASSPLPGGGEETQYF.

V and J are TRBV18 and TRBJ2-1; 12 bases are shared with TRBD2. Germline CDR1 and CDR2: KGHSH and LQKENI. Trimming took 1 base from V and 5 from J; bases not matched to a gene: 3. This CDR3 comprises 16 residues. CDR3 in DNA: TGTGCCAGCTCACCACGACTAGCGGGGGTTAACAATGAGCAGTTCTTC. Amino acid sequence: CASSPRLAGVNNEQFF.

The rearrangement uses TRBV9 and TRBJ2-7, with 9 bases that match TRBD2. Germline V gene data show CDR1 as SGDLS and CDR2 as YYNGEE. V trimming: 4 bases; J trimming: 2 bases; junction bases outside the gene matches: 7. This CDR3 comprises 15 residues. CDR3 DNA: TGTGCCAGCAGCTCACGTAGCGGGAGCACCTACGAGCAGTACTTC. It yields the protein CASSSRSGSTYEQYF.